A single T cell receptor beta chain is shown here with its context. The sample belongs to a study of blood T cell repertoires in COVID-19. Across the whole study: Samples representing acute and convalescent COVID-19 were sourced from the United States, Italy and Spain. From T cells, B-cell-depleted T cells, or PBMCs came the material, which was cDNA or gDNA.

CDR1 and CDR2 (germline): MNHEY, SMNVEV (reference sequence). Trimming took 5 bases from V and 4 from J, leaving 12 bases between them. This CDR3 contains 13 residues. In the authors' workflow: Estimation of nucleated cell counts relied on the amplification of reference gene primers. TCRdb's table, derived via immunoSEQ multiplex PCR, lists solely in-frame clones and lacks some. V and J calls and clone size follow that table, whereas D and trimming were derived from the DNA. The data contain some 190,000 clones, over 70% of them singletons. This TCR derives from a man in his 60s who had been exposed to COVID-19. The specimen sequenced was PBMCs or T cells enriched from blood (not recorded which). The chain combines TRBV27 with TRBJ2-7; a weak D match, TRBD1 (5 bases). CDR3 bases: TGTGCCAGCAGTAGCAGGGTGGAGTACGAGCAGTACTTC. It is translated as CASSSRVEYEQYF.